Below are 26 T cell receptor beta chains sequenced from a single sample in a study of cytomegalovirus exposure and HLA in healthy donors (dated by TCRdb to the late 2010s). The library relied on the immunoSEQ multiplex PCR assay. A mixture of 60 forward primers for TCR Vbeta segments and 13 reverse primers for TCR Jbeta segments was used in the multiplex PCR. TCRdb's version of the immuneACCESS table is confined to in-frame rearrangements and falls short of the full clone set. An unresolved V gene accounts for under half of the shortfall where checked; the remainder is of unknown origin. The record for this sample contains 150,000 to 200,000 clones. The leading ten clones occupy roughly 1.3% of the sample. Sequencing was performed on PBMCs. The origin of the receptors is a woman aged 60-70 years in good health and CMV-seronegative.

The CDR3 loop reads CASSLPGLAGGLYNEQFF. DNA of the CDR3: TGTGCCAGCAGCTTACCAGGACTAGCGGGAGGCCTCTACAATGAGCAGTTCTTC. The J gene is TRBJ2-1, the V gene TRBV7-6; 14 positions agree with TRBD2. The CDR3 runs to 18 residues. V trimming: 2 bases; J trimming: 3 bases; junction bases outside the gene matches: 6. Germline V gives CDR1 SGHVS, CDR2 FNYEAQ. The full variable domain, its missing parts supplied by reference TRBV7-6 and TRBJ2-1, is GAGVSQSPRYKVTKRGQDVALRCDPISGHVSLYWYRQALGQGPEFLTYFNYEAQQDKSGLPNDRFSAERPEGSISTLTIQRTEQRDSAMYRCASSLPGLAGGLYNEQFFGPGTRLTVL.

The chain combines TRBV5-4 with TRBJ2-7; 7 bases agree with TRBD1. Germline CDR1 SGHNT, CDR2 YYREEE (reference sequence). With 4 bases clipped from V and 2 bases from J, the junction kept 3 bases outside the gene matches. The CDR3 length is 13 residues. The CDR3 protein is CASSRDRAYEQYF. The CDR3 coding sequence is TGTGCCAGCAGCAGGGACAGAGCCTACGAGCAGTACTTC. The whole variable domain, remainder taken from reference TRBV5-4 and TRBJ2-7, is ETGVTQSPTHLIKTRGQQVTLRCSSQSGHNTVSWYQQALGQGPQFIFQYYREEENGRGNFPPRFSGLQFPNYSSELNVNALELDDSALYLCASSRDRAYEQYFGPGTRLTVT.

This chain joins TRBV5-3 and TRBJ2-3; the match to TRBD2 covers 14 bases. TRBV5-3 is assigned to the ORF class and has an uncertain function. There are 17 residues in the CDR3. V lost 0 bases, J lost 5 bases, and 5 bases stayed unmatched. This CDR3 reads CARSLGGLAGARDTQYF. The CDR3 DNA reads TGTGCCAGAAGCTTGGGGGGACTAGCGGGAGCGCGAGATACGCAGTATTTT.

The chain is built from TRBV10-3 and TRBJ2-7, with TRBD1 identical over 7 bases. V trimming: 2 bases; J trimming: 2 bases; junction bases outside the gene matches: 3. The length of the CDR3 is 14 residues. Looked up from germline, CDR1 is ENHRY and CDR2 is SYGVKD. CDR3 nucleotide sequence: TGTGCCATCAGTGAGGGACAGGCTCCCTACGAGCAGTACTTC. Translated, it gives CAISEGQAPYEQYF.

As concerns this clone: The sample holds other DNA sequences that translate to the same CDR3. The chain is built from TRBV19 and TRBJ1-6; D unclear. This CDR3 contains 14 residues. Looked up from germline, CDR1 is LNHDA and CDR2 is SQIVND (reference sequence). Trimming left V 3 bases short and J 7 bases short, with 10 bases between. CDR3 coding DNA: TGTGCCAGTAGTATGGAGGGAAGGAATTCACCCCTCCACTTT. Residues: CASSMEGRNSPLHF. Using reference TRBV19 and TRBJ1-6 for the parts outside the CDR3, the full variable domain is DGGITQSPKYLFRKEGQNVTLSCEQNLNHDAMYWYRQDPGQGLRLIYYSQIVNDFQKGDIAEGYSVSREKKESFPLTVTSAQKNPTAFYLCASSMEGRNSPLHFGNGTRLTVT.

The chain's CDR3 is CASSSGNYNSPLHF. The CDR3 nucleotides are TGCGCCAGCAGTTCAGGGAACTATAATTCACCCCTCCACTTT. This chain uses TRBV5-1 with TRBJ1-6, with TRBD1 as a possible D gene (5 bases). Trimming shortened V by 5 bases and J by 3 bases, and 9 bases separated the two germline ends. The germline V gene has CDR1 SGHRS and CDR2 YFSETQ. This CDR3 has 14 residues.

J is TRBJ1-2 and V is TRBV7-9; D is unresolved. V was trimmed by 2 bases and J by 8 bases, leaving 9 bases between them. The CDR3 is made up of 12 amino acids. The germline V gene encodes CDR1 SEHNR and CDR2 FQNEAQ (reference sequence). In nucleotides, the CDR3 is TGTGCCAGCAGCTTACTAACCATAGGCTACACCTTC. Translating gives CASSLLTIGYTF.

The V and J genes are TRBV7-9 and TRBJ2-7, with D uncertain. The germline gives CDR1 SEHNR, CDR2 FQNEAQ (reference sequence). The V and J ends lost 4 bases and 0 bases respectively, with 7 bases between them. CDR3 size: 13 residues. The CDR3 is CASSSEVSYEQYF. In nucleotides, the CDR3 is TGTGCCAGCAGCTCTGAGGTCTCCTACGAGCAGTACTTC.

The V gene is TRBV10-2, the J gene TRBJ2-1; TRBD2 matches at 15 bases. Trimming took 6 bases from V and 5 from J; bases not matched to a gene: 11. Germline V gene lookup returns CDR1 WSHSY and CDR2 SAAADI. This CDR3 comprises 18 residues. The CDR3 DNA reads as TGCGCCAGCAGCCTGGGACTAGCGGGAGGAAGGGAAGACAATGAGCAGTTCTTC. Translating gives CASSLGLAGGREDNEQFF.

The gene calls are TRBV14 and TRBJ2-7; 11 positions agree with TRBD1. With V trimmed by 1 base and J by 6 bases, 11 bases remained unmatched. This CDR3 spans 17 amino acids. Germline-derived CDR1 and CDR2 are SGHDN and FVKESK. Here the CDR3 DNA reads TGTGCCAGCAGCCAAGCCCCCGCCGGGACAGGGGGAAGCGAGCAGTACTTC. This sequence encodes CASSQAPAGTGGSEQYF.

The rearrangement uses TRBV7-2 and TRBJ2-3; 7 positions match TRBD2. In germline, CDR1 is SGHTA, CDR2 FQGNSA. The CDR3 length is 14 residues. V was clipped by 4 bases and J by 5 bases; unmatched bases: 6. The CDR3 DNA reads TGTGCCAGCAGCTCGACGGGGGGATTAGATACGCAGTATTTT. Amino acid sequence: CASSSTGGLDTQYF.

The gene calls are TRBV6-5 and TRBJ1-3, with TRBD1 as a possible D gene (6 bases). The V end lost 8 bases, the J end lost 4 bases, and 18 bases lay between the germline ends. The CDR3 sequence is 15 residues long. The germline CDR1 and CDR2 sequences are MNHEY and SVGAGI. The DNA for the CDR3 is TGTGCCAGCTTCACTCCACAGGGTGGAGGAAACACCATATATTTT. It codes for CASFTPQGGGNTIYF.

This CDR3 is CASSFLESTDTQYF. CDR3 in DNA: TGTGCCAGCAGCTTTTTGGAGAGCACAGATACGCAGTATTTT. The rearrangement links TRBV5-4 to TRBJ2-3; D is unresolved. The germline V gene encodes CDR1 SGHNT and CDR2 YYREEE (reference sequence). This CDR3 has 14 residues. V shed 2 bases and J shed 0 bases, with 7 bases lying between them.

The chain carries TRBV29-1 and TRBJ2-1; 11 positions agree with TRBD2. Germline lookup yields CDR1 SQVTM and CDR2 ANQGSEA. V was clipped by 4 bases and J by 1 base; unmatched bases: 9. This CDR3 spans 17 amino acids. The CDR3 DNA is TGCAGCGTTGTATTGGCTAGCGGGGGGTTTTCCTACAATGAGCAGTTCTTC. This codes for CSVVLASGGFSYNEQFF.

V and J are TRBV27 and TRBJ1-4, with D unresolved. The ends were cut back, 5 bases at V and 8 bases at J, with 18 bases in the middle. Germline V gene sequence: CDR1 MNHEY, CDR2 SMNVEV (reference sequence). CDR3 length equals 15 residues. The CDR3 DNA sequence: TGTGCCAGCAGTCCAACCGGGATGCTAGGGGAAAAACTGTTTTTT. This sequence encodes CASSPTGMLGEKLFF.

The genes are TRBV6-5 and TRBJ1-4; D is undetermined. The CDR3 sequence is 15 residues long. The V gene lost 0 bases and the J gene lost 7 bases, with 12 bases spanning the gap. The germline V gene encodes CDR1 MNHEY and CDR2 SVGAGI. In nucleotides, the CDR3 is TGTGCCAGCAGTTACTCGGCAGGAGGACCTGAAAAACTGTTTTTT. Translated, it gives CASSYSAGGPEKLFF.

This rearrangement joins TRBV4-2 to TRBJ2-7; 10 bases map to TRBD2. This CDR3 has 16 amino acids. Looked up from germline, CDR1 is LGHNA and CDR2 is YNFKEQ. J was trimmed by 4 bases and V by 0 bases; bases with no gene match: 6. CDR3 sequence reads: CASSQDLLAGEYEQYF. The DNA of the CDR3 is TGTGCCAGCAGCCAAGATCTGCTAGCGGGGGAATACGAGCAGTACTTC.

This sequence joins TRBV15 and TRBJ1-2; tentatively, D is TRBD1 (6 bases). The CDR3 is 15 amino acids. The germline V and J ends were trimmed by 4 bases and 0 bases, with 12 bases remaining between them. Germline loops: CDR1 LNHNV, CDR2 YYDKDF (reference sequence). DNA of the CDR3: TGTGCCACCAGCACCCGGGACACCACTAACTATGGCTACACCTTC. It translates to CATSTRDTTNYGYTF. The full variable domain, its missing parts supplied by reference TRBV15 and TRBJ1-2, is DAMVIQNPRYQVTQFGKPVTLSCSQTLNHNVMYWYQQKSSQAPKLLFHYYDKDFNNEADTPDNFQSRRPNTSFCFLDIRSPGLGDTAMYLCATSTRDTTNYGYTFGSGTRLTVV.

The CDR3 sequence is CASSLTGLNTGELFF. The CDR3 region has the DNA TGTGCCAGCAGCCTCACGGGATTGAACACCGGGGAGCTGTTTTTT. This sequence joins TRBV11-2 and TRBJ2-2; perhaps TRBD2 as D (5 bases). Trimming took off 5 bases at V and 1 base at J, with 11 bases between the two ends. The length of the CDR3 is 15 residues. Germline-derived CDR1 and CDR2 are SGHAT and FQNNGV.

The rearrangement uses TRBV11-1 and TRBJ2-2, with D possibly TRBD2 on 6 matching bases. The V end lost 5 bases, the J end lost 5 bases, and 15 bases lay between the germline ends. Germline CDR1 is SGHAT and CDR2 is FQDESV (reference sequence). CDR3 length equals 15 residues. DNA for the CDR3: TGTGCCAGCAGCAGAACTAGCCCCGGGACCGGGGAGCTGTTTTTT. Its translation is CASSRTSPGTGELFF.

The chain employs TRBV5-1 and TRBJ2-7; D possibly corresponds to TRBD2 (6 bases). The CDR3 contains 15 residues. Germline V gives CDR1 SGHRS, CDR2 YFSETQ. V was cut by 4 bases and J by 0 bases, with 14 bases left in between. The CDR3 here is CASSLGLTSSYEQYF. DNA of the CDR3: TGCGCCAGCAGCCTGGGACTCACGAGCTCCTACGAGCAGTACTTC.

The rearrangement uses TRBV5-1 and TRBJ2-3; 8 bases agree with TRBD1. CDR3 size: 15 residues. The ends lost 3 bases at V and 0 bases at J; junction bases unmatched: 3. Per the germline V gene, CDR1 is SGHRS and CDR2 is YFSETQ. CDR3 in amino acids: CASSSRQGSTDTQYF. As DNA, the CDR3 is TGCGCCAGCAGCTCCCGACAGGGGAGCACAGATACGCAGTATTTT.

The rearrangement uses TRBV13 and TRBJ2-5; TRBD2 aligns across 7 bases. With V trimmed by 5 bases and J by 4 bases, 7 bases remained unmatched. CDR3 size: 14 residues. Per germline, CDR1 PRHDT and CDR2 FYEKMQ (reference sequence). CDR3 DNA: TGTGCCAGCAGCCCCCGCGGGGGAGGAGAGACCCAGTACTTC. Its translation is CASSPRGGGETQYF.

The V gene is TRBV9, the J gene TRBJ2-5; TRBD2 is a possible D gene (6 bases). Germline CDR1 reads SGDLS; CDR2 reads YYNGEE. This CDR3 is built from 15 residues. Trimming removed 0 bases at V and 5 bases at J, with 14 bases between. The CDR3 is CASSVGDFGGETQYF. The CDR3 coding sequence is TGTGCCAGCAGCGTAGGCGACTTCGGAGGGGAGACCCAGTACTTC.

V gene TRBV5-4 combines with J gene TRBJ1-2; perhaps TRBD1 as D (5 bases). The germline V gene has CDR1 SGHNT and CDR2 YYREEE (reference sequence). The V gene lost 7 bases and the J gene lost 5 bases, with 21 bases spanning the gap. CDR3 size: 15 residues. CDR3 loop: CASVPGGSEQYGYTF. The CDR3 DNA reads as TGTGCCAGCGTTCCGGGGGGGTCAGAACAGTATGGCTACACCTTC.

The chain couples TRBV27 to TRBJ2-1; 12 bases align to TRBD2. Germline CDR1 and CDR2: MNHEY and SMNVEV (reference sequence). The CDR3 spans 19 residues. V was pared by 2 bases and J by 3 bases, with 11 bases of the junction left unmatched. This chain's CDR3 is CASSLAPRLAGGLYNEQFF. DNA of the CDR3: TGTGCCAGCAGTTTAGCCCCACGGCTAGCGGGGGGGCTCTACAATGAGCAGTTCTTC.